The clone carrying this T cell receptor beta chain was seen a handful of times. This record belongs to a study of beta chain features in type 1 diabetes. The whole isolated RNA underwent reverse transcription, so sequencing captured expressed TCRB transcripts. Here immunoSEQ multiplex PCR was the method, and the copy in TCRdb shows in-frame clones only, minus some. The sample consists of 200,000 to 300,000 clones, about 30% of them appearing once. CDR1 is SGHTA and CDR2 is FQGNSA in the germline V gene. The CDR3 has 15 amino acids. Trimming removed 2 bases at V and 2 bases at J, with 12 bases between.

The chain carries TRBV7-2 and TRBJ1-2; tentatively, D is TRBD1 (5 bases). The receptor was derived from a man younger than 45 in good health. Sequencing input: central memory CD4+ T cells from blood. The CDR3 coding sequence is TGTGCCAGCAGCTTATCCGGGCAGGGCAACTATGGCTACACCTTC. This codes for CASSLSGQGNYGYTF.